The T cell receptor beta chain described here comes from a study of blood T cell dynamics during melanoma immunotherapy. Findings and limits, study-wide: At W3, later disease-control patients showed bifurcated PBMC repertoire changes, unlike progressors.

Regarding this clone: No antigen is known for it.

The time point here: pre-treatment baseline. Samples come from before therapy and from week 3 after the first blockade cycle. Response was assessed by RECIST 1.1 at 12 weeks, except two rapid progressors. The method was immunoSEQ multiplex PCR; TCRdb's version includes in-frame clones alone and lacks a portion of them. Among about 4,200 clones listed, approximately 80% were seen once. The sample in question was blood, obtained from a patient treated with checkpoint blockade. The source of this sequence is a human donor with melanoma.

The CDR3 nucleotides are TGTGCCAGCTCACCACAGGGCCACAATGAAAAACTGTTTTTT. Translating it yields CASSPQGHNEKLFF. This chain joins TRBV18 and TRBJ1-4, with D uncertain. V was pared by 1 base and J by 5 bases, with 8 bases between. Germline V gene lookup returns CDR1 KGHSH and CDR2 LQKENI. The CDR3 length is 14 residues. The whole variable domain, filled in from reference TRBV18 and TRBJ1-4, reads NAGVMQNPRHLVRRRGQEARLRCSPMKGHSHVYWYRQLPEEGLKFMVYLQKENIIDESGMPKERFSAEFPKEGPSILRIQQVVRGDSAAYFCASSPQGHNEKLFFGSGTQLSVL.